This T cell receptor (beta chain) was captured by sequencing in a study of cytomegalovirus exposure and HLA in healthy donors. Regarding the study as a whole: In a later analysis, a missense DCLRE1C variant was linked to TCR beta V- and J-gene trimming. The study had only CMV serostatus as immune exposure information. The study put under 200 TCR beta chains on its list as cytomegalovirus-associated.

PCR employed 60 Vbeta and 13 Jbeta primers. The protocol was immunoSEQ multiplex PCR, while the TCRdb copy is restricted to in-frame clones and leaves out a portion. Of about 140,000 clones in the sample, around 72% were seen once. This clone came up a few times. No antigen is known for it. Those who donated were healthy bone marrow donors. With 7 bases clipped from V and 4 bases from J, the junction kept 3 bases outside the gene matches. CDR3 length: 14 amino acids. The germline V gene has CDR1 SNHLY and CDR2 FYNNEI. Input material: PBMCs. This sequence originates from a woman between 40 and 55 years old in good health and CMV-seronegative. This chain joins TRBV2 and TRBJ2-2, with TRBD2 matching 10 bases. CDR3 loop: CASIERGGTGELFF. CDR3 nucleotides: TGTGCCAGCATTGAGCGGGGGGGCACCGGGGAGCTGTTTTTT. Together with reference TRBV2 and TRBJ2-2, the CDR3 gives the full variable domain: EPEVTQTPSHQVTQMGQEVILRCVPISNHLYFYWYRQILGQKVEFLVSFYNNEISEKSEIFDDQFSVERPDGSNFTLKIRSTKLEDSAMYFCASIERGGTGELFFGEGSRLTVL.